This TCR beta chain was sequenced in a study of shared clonotypes between healthy human individuals. Study-wide findings and caveats: Naive subsets usually exceeded memory subsets in estimated richness.

Trimming pared 4 bases from V and 4 bases from J, leaving 11 bases between. The CDR3 length is 14 residues. Germline V gene sequence: CDR1 SGHRS, CDR2 YFSETQ. The investigators split CD4+ cells into a CD45RA+ naive subset and a CD45RA-negative memory subset. Only one count was recorded for this clone. Its specificity is unknown. For each subset, genomic DNA was distributed in equal portions over several immunoSEQ plates. Each sorted subset replicate got 200 ng genomic DNA, 25,000 to 30,000 genomes. Repertoires were generated with immunoSEQ multiplex PCR, while TCRdb's copy carries only in-frame clones and drops some. This table has under 750,000 clones, approximately 72% appearing once.

The clonotype was recovered from a woman between 25 and 40 years old in good health. The sequencing sample was made of memory CD4+ T cells sorted from blood. Subset here: CD45RA-negative fraction. The V and J genes are TRBV5-1 and TRBJ1-4, with D possibly TRBD1 on 5 matching bases. CDR3 coding DNA: TGCGCCAGCAGCGTGGGGCTAATTAATGAAAAACTGTTTTTT. Translated, it gives CASSVGLINEKLFF.